This T cell receptor (beta chain) was documented in a study of response to subunit inactivated influenza vaccine. Turning to this clonotype: Antigen unknown.

Trimming stripped 1 base from V and 2 bases from J, with 12 bases between. The CDR3 runs 16 residues. CDR1 and CDR2 from the germline V gene are SGHVS and FQNEAQ. TCRdb re-analysed the RT-PCR reads in MiXCR, keeping a single row per CDR3 protein. The data contain about 780,000 distinct CDR3 sequences, less than 20% of them singletons. Findings and limits, study-wide: New T cells are recruited in small numbers by each seasonal influenza vaccination, according to the authors' suggestion.

Sequenced here: PBMCs from blood, sampled roughly 5 days after vaccination. The receptor was isolated from a man aged 50 to 59 who received an inactivated influenza vaccine. The genes are TRBV7-8 and TRBJ2-1; unclear D gene. The CDR3 coding sequence is TGTGCCAGCAGCTTAGTTAGGTGGGTGCCCTACAATGAGCAGTTCTTC. Residues: CASSLVRWVPYNEQFF.